The 9 T cell receptor beta chains reported below all come from one sample, sequenced in a study of technical replicates of blood from a handful of donors. The repertoire was sequenced with immunoSEQ multiplex PCR; TCRdb's copy has only in-frame clones and lacks some. The data contain some 49,000 clones, more than 85% of them singletons. What was sequenced was PBMCs. These receptors were taken from a human donor in good health. Some clones in this sample may be carry-over from other donors' samples.

This chain uses TRBV9 with TRBJ2-1, with TRBD2 as a possible D gene (7 bases). Trimming took 4 bases from V and 8 from J, leaving 22 bases between them. The germline V gene encodes CDR1 SGDLS and CDR2 YYNGEE. The CDR3 spans 16 residues. The CDR3 protein is CASSPQGRGSGDEQFF. As DNA, the CDR3 is TGTGCCAGCAGCCCCCAGGGGCGGGGCAGCGGGGATGAGCAGTTCTTC.

This clone was seen a single time. The chain is built from TRBV6-1 and TRBJ2-3, with D maybe TRBD2 (5 bases). Germline V gene data show CDR1 as MNHNS and CDR2 as SASEGT. V was shortened by 7 bases and J by 1 base, with 9 bases between the two germline ends. This CDR3 is 13 amino acids long. The CDR3 nucleotides read TGTGCCAGCATGTCCGGGGGCACAGATACGCAGTATTTT. As protein: CASMSGGTDTQYF.

A word on this clone: Other DNA variants within this sample encode the same CDR3. The chain combines TRBV5-6 with TRBJ1-5, with TRBD1 identical over 7 bases. Germline CDR1 and CDR2: SGHDT and YYEEEE. Trimming cost V 3 bases and J 4 bases; bases outside gene matches: 4. There are 14 residues in the CDR3. The CDR3 loop reads CASSSQGRNQPQHF. CDR3 DNA: TGTGCCAGCAGCTCACAGGGGAGGAATCAGCCCCAGCATTTT.

V gene TRBV2 combines with J gene TRBJ2-2, with D possibly matching TRBD1 (5 bases). The V end was cut by 9 bases, the J end by 0 bases, with 11 bases between. The CDR3 length is 14 residues. Germline CDR1 SNHLY, CDR2 FYNNEI. The CDR3 nucleotides read TGTGCCAGGGAAACAGGATCGAACACCGGGGAGCTGTTTTTT. Translated, it gives CARETGSNTGELFF.

The genes are TRBV6-6 and TRBJ2-1; possibly TRBD2 for D (6 bases). Trimming stripped 6 bases from V and 9 bases from J, with 15 bases between. In germline, CDR1 is MNHNY, CDR2 SVGAGI (reference sequence). CDR3 length: 13 amino acids. CDR3 nucleotide sequence: TGTGCCAGCAGGCTAGAGGGAGCGGGTGAGCAGTTCTTC. It is translated as CASRLEGAGEQFF.

The chain recombines TRBV30 with TRBJ1-6; the match to TRBD1 covers 7 bases. V trimming: 2 bases; J trimming: 7 bases; junction bases outside the gene matches: 8. The CDR3 is 15 amino acids. Germline V lookup: CDR1 GTSNPN, CDR2 SVGIG (reference sequence). The CDR3 region is CAWSRRDRDNSPLHF. The CDR3 nucleotides are TGTGCCTGGAGTAGACGAGACAGGGACAATTCACCCCTCCACTTT. The full variable domain, completed using reference TRBV30 and TRBJ1-6, is SQTIHQWPATLVQPVGSPLSLECTVEGTSNPNLYWYRQAAGRGLQLLFYSVGIGQISSEVPQNLSASRPQDRQFILSSKKLLLSDSGFYLCAWSRRDRDNSPLHFGNGTRLTVT.

The rearrangement joins TRBV19 to TRBJ2-7; 7 positions match TRBD1. The CDR3 loop spans 15 amino acids. CDR1 LNHDA and CDR2 SQIVND come from the germline V gene (reference sequence). The V and J ends lost 4 bases and 2 bases, in that order; junction bases with no gene match: 8. The DNA of the CDR3 is TGTGCCAGTAGTACGCCGGGACAGCTAACCTACGAGCAGTACTTC. It encodes CASSTPGQLTYEQYF.

The gene calls are TRBV27 and TRBJ2-2; TRBD2 agrees at 10 bases. CDR3 length: 18 residues. Germline V gene data show CDR1 as MNHEY and CDR2 as SMNVEV (reference sequence). V trimming: 6 bases; J trimming: 4 bases; junction bases outside the gene matches: 14. The CDR3 loop reads CASRDLAGVFVGTGELFF. In DNA, the CDR3 is TGTGCCAGCAGGGATCTAGCGGGAGTTTTCGTAGGCACCGGGGAGCTGTTTTTT.

The rearrangement uses TRBV4-1 and TRBJ1-1; 8 bases fit TRBD1. The germline V gene has CDR1 MGHRA and CDR2 YSYEKL. The CDR3 sequence is 16 residues long. The V segment lost 1 base and the J segment 6 bases; nucleotides outside the gene matches: 10. CDR3: CASSQGVARGPAEAFF. In DNA, the CDR3 is TGCGCCAGCAGCCAAGGGGTGGCCAGGGGGCCCGCTGAAGCTTTCTTT.